One and the same sample provided the 30 T cell receptor beta chains below, sequenced in a study of T cell changes during pregnancy in multiple sclerosis (dated by TCRdb to the late 2010s). Library construction relied on the immunoSEQ multiplex PCR assay. Imported from immuneACCESS, the table was reduced by TCRdb to in-frame sequences with V and J called. These copies leave out some clones; in studies compared against another copy, an unresolved V gene accounts for under half, and the cause of the remainder is not known. Counted in this sample were just under 60,000 clones; 80% to 95% of them appeared once. The biggest ten clones account for about 0.93% of the sample. Sequencing was performed on peripheral blood, taken in the first trimester of pregnancy. Source of these receptors: a female donor with multiple sclerosis, enrolled in a pregnancy study.

The V gene is TRBV10-3, the J gene TRBJ1-1; 11 bases match TRBD1. This CDR3 contains 13 residues. The V and J ends lost 7 bases and 4 bases, in that order; junction bases with no gene match: 2. Germline CDR1 and CDR2: ENHRY and SYGVKD. The CDR3 bases are TGTGCCATCACCGGACAGGGGGCCACTGAAGCTTTCTTT. It encodes CAITGQGATEAFF.

Remarks on this clone: Different DNA sequences within this sample yield the same CDR3. The chain has TRBV7-2 and TRBJ1-1, with TRBD1 identical over 7 bases. Germline V lookup: CDR1 SGHTA, CDR2 FQGNSA. Germline trimming cut 5 bases from V and 2 bases from J; bases unmatched to any gene: 2. The CDR3 totals 13 residues. CDR3 coding DNA: TGTGCCAGCAGCCGGGACAGAAACACTGAAGCTTTCTTT. Amino acids: CASSRDRNTEAFF.

The chain employs TRBV4-1 and TRBJ2-7; D possibly corresponds to TRBD2 (5 bases). Per the germline V gene, CDR1 is MGHRA and CDR2 is YSYEKL. The V end lost 2 bases, the J end lost 2 bases, and 13 bases lay between the germline ends. The CDR3 loop spans 15 amino acids. CDR3 loop: CASSQSPGLAYEQYF. DNA of the CDR3: TGCGCCAGCAGCCAAAGCCCCGGACTGGCCTACGAGCAGTACTTC.

The chain combines TRBV15 with TRBJ2-5; TRBD1 is a possible D gene (6 bases). CDR3 length: 16 residues. V was trimmed by 0 bases and J by 5 bases, leaving 16 bases between them. Germline assignment: CDR1 LNHNV and CDR2 YYDKDF (reference sequence). CDR3 nucleotides: TGTGCCACCAGCAGAGATGTGGGCAGGGGCTGGGAGACCCAGTACTTC. It codes for CATSRDVGRGWETQYF. Full variable domain (missing parts from reference TRBV15 and TRBJ2-5): DAMVIQNPRYQVTQFGKPVTLSCSQTLNHNVMYWYQQKSSQAPKLLFHYYDKDFNNEADTPDNFQSRRPNTSFCFLDIRSPGLGDTAMYLCATSRDVGRGWETQYFGPGTRLLVL.

The chain carries TRBV14 and TRBJ1-2; a possible D gene is TRBD1 (6 bases). The CDR3 is made up of 13 amino acids. Germline CDR1 and CDR2: SGHDN and FVKESK. Trimming took off 0 bases at V and 4 bases at J, with 6 bases between the two ends. The CDR3 region is CASSQDRGYGYTF. The CDR3 region has the DNA TGTGCCAGCAGCCAAGACAGGGGCTATGGCTACACCTTC.

V usage is TRBV9 and J usage is TRBJ2-7, with 10 positions matching TRBD2. CDR1 is SGDLS, CDR2 YYNGEE, per germline. CDR3 length: 14 residues. Unmatched junction bases numbered 3, after V lost 4 bases and J lost 2 bases. This CDR3 is CASSSSGGAYEQYF. For the CDR3, the DNA is TGTGCCAGCAGCTCAAGCGGGGGGGCCTACGAGCAGTACTTC.

This rearrangement joins TRBV18 to TRBJ1-1; D gene unclear. CDR3 length equals 14 residues. With 6 bases removed from V and 10 bases from J, the gap between germline ends came to 21 bases. CDR1 KGHSH and CDR2 LQKENI come from the germline V gene. CDR3 coding DNA: TGTGCCAGCTCCTCTCTCCCCCGGGGAGCTGGAGCTTTCTTT. It encodes CASSSLPRGAGAFF.

The sample holds one count of this clone. The gene calls are TRBV7-9 and TRBJ2-2; 9 positions match TRBD1. CDR1 is SEHNR and CDR2 is FQNEAQ in the germline V gene (reference sequence). Trimming cost V 5 bases and J 7 bases; bases outside gene matches: 5. This CDR3 is 14 amino acids long. In nucleotides, the CDR3 is TGTGCCAGCAGCCAGGACAGGGGCGGCGGGGAGCTGTTTTTT. It is translated as CASSQDRGGGELFF.

The chain combines TRBV5-4 with TRBJ1-3; weak D call: TRBD1 (5 bases). Deletions cut 2 bases from V and 0 bases from J, with 9 bases between. This CDR3 has 15 residues. CDR1 SGHNT and CDR2 YYREEE come from the germline V gene (reference sequence). CDR3 sequence reads: CASSFSGPSGNTIYF. The DNA of the CDR3 is TGTGCCAGCAGCTTTTCAGGGCCCTCTGGAAACACCATATATTTT.

The chain links TRBV9 to TRBJ2-3, with a weak D call TRBD2 (7 bases). The V gene lost 4 bases and the J gene lost 2 bases, with 20 bases spanning the gap. Per germline, CDR1 SGDLS and CDR2 YYNGEE. The CDR3 consists of 17 residues. The CDR3 DNA is TGTGCCAGCAGCTTGGGGGGCGGGGGCCATACCACAGATACGCAGTATTTT. Translation gives CASSLGGGGHTTDTQYF.

This clone was detected a few times. The gene calls are TRBV4-2 and TRBJ1-3, with a weak D call TRBD1 (6 bases). The germline CDR1 and CDR2 sequences are LGHNA and YNFKEQ. Trimming pared 1 base from V and 4 bases from J, leaving 20 bases between. The CDR3 consists of 18 residues. The CDR3 region is CASSQALQGLPLGNTIYF. The CDR3 DNA follows: TGTGCCAGCAGCCAAGCCCTACAGGGATTACCGTTGGGAAACACCATATATTTT.

The chain uses TRBV2 and TRBJ2-7; D ambiguous. V lost 3 bases and J lost 3, with 6 bases in between. The CDR3 sequence is 12 residues long. Germline assignment: CDR1 SNHLY and CDR2 FYNNEI. The CDR3 nucleotides read TGTGCCAGCAGTGACCTTTTCTACGAGCAGTACTTC. Protein product: CASSDLFYEQYF.

V gene TRBV6-5 combines with J gene TRBJ1-1; 7 bases are shared with TRBD1. Germline V gene lookup returns CDR1 MNHEY and CDR2 SVGAGI. The CDR3 runs 15 residues. The junction had 14 bases not matched to a gene; V was cut back by 6 bases and J by 7 bases. The DNA for the CDR3 is TGTGCCAGCAGCCCACCCCCCACAGGGGCGATTGAAGCTTTCTTT. Translating gives CASSPPPTGAIEAFF.

The chain carries TRBV10-3 and TRBJ2-7; TRBD2 matches 7 bases. The V and J ends lost 8 bases and 5 bases, in that order; junction bases with no gene match: 0. This CDR3 comprises 10 residues. Germline V gives CDR1 ENHRY, CDR2 SYGVKD. The CDR3 loop is CAIGGDEQYF. CDR3 coding DNA: TGTGCCATCGGGGGGGACGAGCAGTACTTC.

This chain joins TRBV27 and TRBJ1-5; 8 positions match TRBD1. Germline CDR1 is MNHEY and CDR2 is SMNVEV (reference sequence). The V gene end was trimmed by 4 bases and the J gene end by 0 bases; junction bases not matched to a gene: 14. This CDR3 comprises 19 residues. Here the CDR3 reads CASSSRIRTGLHSNQPQHF. CDR3 nucleotides: TGTGCCAGCAGTTCCCGGATTAGGACAGGGTTACATAGCAATCAGCCCCAGCATTTT.

The chain couples TRBV6-5 to TRBJ2-3, with D uncertain. CDR1 and CDR2 from the germline V gene are MNHEY and SVGAGI. The CDR3 contains 13 residues. Trimming took 7 bases from V and 4 from J, leaving 12 bases between them. CDR3 protein: CASTPHQADTQYF. The CDR3 nucleotides are TGTGCCAGCACTCCCCACCAGGCAGATACGCAGTATTTT.

Concerning this clone: An end of the junction differs from the germline gene, which may be a read error. This sequence joins TRBV7-7 and TRBJ1-4; perhaps TRBD1 as D (5 bases). The CDR3 sequence is 13 residues long. In germline, CDR1 is SSHAT, CDR2 FNYEAQ (reference sequence). CDR3 amino acids: CASSLGGSEKLFF. For the CDR3, the DNA is TGTGCTAGCAGCCTCGGGGGGAGTGAAAAACTGTTTTTT.

This chain connects TRBV9 to TRBJ2-2; the match to TRBD2 covers 13 bases. Germline V gene lookup returns CDR1 SGDLS and CDR2 YYNGEE. The CDR3 loop spans 16 amino acids. V dropped 3 bases and J dropped 5; count of bases not matched to a gene: 4. CDR3 coding DNA: TGTGCCAGCAGCGGACTAGCGGGGGGAGGTACCGGGGAGCTGTTTTTT. Its translation: CASSGLAGGGTGELFF.

Here the CDR3 DNA reads TGCGCCAGCAGCCAAGTACCTACAACTAATGAAAAACTGTTTTTT. The encoded protein is CASSQVPTTNEKLFF. The gene calls are TRBV4-1 and TRBJ1-4; D ambiguous. The CDR3 is 15 amino acids. CDR1 is MGHRA and CDR2 is YSYEKL in the germline V gene. V lost 1 base and J 0 bases, leaving 6 bases between the germline ends.

The V call is TRBV10-2, the J call TRBJ1-2; a weak D match, TRBD1 (6 bases). The CDR3 length is 17 residues. From germline, CDR1 is WSHSY and CDR2 SAAADI. Trimming removed 0 bases at V and 7 bases at J, with 21 bases between. The CDR3: CASSESRRARGKGGYTF. DNA for the CDR3: TGCGCCAGCAGTGAGTCCCGCCGGGCCAGGGGCAAAGGTGGCTACACCTTC.

The chain combines TRBV9 with TRBJ2-3, with 8 bases lining up with TRBD1. The germline V gene encodes CDR1 SGDLS and CDR2 YYNGEE. After removal of 4 bases from V and 1 base from J, the junction contained 8 bases not matched to a gene. The CDR3 spans 16 residues. CDR3 coding DNA: TGTGCCAGCAGCCCAAACAGGGGGTACGGCACAGATACGCAGTATTTT. Translating gives CASSPNRGYGTDTQYF.

The gene calls are TRBV7-8 and TRBJ2-7; a possible D gene is TRBD1 (6 bases). The CDR3 has 14 amino acids. Looked up from germline, CDR1 is SGHVS and CDR2 is FQNEAQ. Trimming stripped 5 bases from V and 0 bases from J, with 11 bases between. The CDR3 loop is CASSPYRDSYEQYF. The CDR3 bases are TGTGCCAGCAGCCCTTACAGGGACTCCTACGAGCAGTACTTC.

This clone has only a few counts. V is TRBV4-2 and J is TRBJ2-7; TRBD1 might be the D (6 bases). CDR3 length: 15 residues. Per germline, CDR1 LGHNA and CDR2 YNFKEQ. V was cut by 1 base and J by 0 bases, with 10 bases left in between. The CDR3 DNA sequence: TGTGCCAGCAGCCAAGCGAGGGGGAGCTCCTACGAGCAGTACTTC. Protein product: CASSQARGSSYEQYF.

The rearrangement joins TRBV2 to TRBJ2-2; weak D call: TRBD2 (5 bases). Germline CDR1 reads SNHLY; CDR2 reads FYNNEI. CDR3 length: 15 residues. V gave up 6 bases and J gave up 5 bases, with 16 bases separating them. The CDR3 DNA follows: TGTGCCAGCAGGGACGACCGACCGGGAACCGGGGAGCTGTTTTTT. Protein product: CASRDDRPGTGELFF.

The rearrangement links TRBV10-3 to TRBJ2-7, with 7 bases that match TRBD1. The CDR3 has 15 residues. Germline V lookup: CDR1 ENHRY, CDR2 SYGVKD. J was trimmed by 7 bases and V by 3 bases; bases with no gene match: 12. The CDR3 DNA reads as TGTGCCATCAGTGAACGTACACAAGGGGGCGGGGAGCAGTACTTC. Amino acids: CAISERTQGGGEQYF.

This clone occurred once. J is TRBJ2-7 and V is TRBV27, with D uncertain. The ends were cut back, 3 bases at V and 0 bases at J, with 9 bases in the middle. The V gene's germline CDR1 is MNHEY and CDR2 SMNVEV (reference sequence). This CDR3 comprises 14 residues. CDR3: CASSFRPGSYEQYF. In nucleotides, the CDR3 is TGTGCCAGCAGTTTCCGCCCAGGCTCCTACGAGCAGTACTTC.

This clone appeared once. The chain carries TRBV28 and TRBJ1-1, with a possible D match to TRBD1 (5 bases). This CDR3 region has 13 residues. Germline V gives CDR1 MDHEN, CDR2 SYDVKM. V lost 6 bases to trimming and J lost 7 bases, with 15 bases between them. CDR3 DNA: TGTGCCAGCAGACAAAATGGGGCAGGTGAAGCTTTCTTT. Amino acid sequence: CASRQNGAGEAFF.

V and J are TRBV29-1 and TRBJ2-5; 7 bases match TRBD2. Germline V gene sequence: CDR1 SQVTM, CDR2 ANQGSEA. V dropped 3 bases and J dropped 4; count of bases not matched to a gene: 8. The CDR3 has 14 amino acids. The CDR3 DNA follows: TGCAGCGTTGAGAGACGAGGCGGGGGAGAGACCCAGTACTTC. The encoded protein is CSVERRGGGETQYF. The full variable domain, with the rest looked up from reference TRBV29-1 and TRBJ2-5, is SAVISQKPSRDICQRGTSLTIQCQVDSQVTMMFWYRQQPGQSLTLIATANQGSEATYESGFVIDKFPISRPNLTFSTLTVSNMSPEDSSIYLCSVERRGGGETQYFGPGTRLLVL.

This clone appeared a single time. The CDR3 DNA is TGTGCCGGGGCTAGGGGGATGAACACTGAAGCTTTCTTT. This translates into CAGARGMNTEAFF. This chain joins TRBV30 and TRBJ1-1; D is possibly TRBD1 (6 bases). The CDR3 is made up of 13 amino acids. Between the trimmed V and J ends, which lost 8 bases and 0 bases, there was a span of 13 bases. CDR1 and CDR2 (germline): GTSNPN, SVGIG (reference sequence).

The V and J genes are TRBV6-5 and TRBJ2-1; 11 bases align to TRBD1. The CDR3 runs to 13 residues. Germline CDR1 is MNHEY and CDR2 is SVGAGI. V lost 10 bases to trimming and J lost 6 bases; unmatched junction nucleotides: 5. The CDR3 DNA is TGTGCCACCTGGGACAGGGGGGTCAATGAGCAGTTCTTC. Its protein product is CATWDRGVNEQFF.